These 16 T cell receptor beta chains were sequenced from one sample in a study of cytomegalovirus exposure and HLA in healthy donors (dated 2017 in TCRdb). The library was prepared using the immunoSEQ multiplex PCR assay. The multiplex PCR relied on a mix of 60 forward primers for TCR Vbeta segments and 13 reverse primers for TCR Jbeta segments. As stored in TCRdb, this immuneACCESS dataset retains in-frame rearrangements with V and J assigned. A fraction of the clones does not appear; measured against another copy, unresolved V genes explain less than half of the discrepancy, and the remainder lacks a known reason. Recorded for this sample are fewer than 95,000 clones; around three fifths of them occurred a single time. Clones ranked in the top ten supply about 22% of the sample. Sequencing used PBMCs. The receptor set was obtained from a woman aged 45-59 years in good health and CMV-seropositive.

This clone was counted between two and nine times. The chain carries TRBV9 and TRBJ1-4; D possibly corresponds to TRBD1 (5 bases). V was shortened by 3 bases and J by 6 bases, with 12 bases between the two germline ends. CDR1 and CDR2 from the germline V gene are SGDLS and YYNGEE. This CDR3 has 14 residues. The CDR3: CASSEDQGDEKLFF. CDR3 nucleotide sequence: TGTGCCAGCAGCGAAGACCAAGGGGATGAAAAACTGTTTTTT.

This clone turned up a few times. The V gene is TRBV19, the J gene TRBJ1-1; 9 bases line up with TRBD1. Per the germline V gene, CDR1 is LNHDA and CDR2 is SQIVND (reference sequence). J lost 2 bases, V lost 6 bases, and 1 base had no gene match. The CDR3 totals 13 residues. The CDR3 region is CASRGQGNTEAFF. CDR3 nucleotide sequence: TGTGCCAGTAGGGGACAGGGTAACACTGAAGCTTTCTTT.

The rearrangement links TRBV19 to TRBJ1-4; TRBD1 might be the D (5 bases). The CDR3 totals 14 residues. V gave up 5 bases and J gave up 8 bases, with 15 bases separating them. The germline CDR1 and CDR2 sequences are LNHDA and SQIVND (reference sequence). The CDR3, as DNA: TGTGCCAGTAGTCGACAGTTAATTCGGGAAAAACTGTTTTTT. Residues: CASSRQLIREKLFF. The complete variable domain, with remaining parts taken from reference TRBV19 and TRBJ1-4, reads DGGITQSPKYLFRKEGQNVTLSCEQNLNHDAMYWYRQDPGQGLRLIYYSQIVNDFQKGDIAEGYSVSREKKESFPLTVTSAQKNPTAFYLCASSRQLIREKLFFGSGTQLSVL.

This sequence joins TRBV28 and TRBJ1-5; 9 bases align to TRBD1. The V gene's germline CDR1 is MDHEN and CDR2 SYDVKM. The CDR3 runs 17 residues. The junction had 9 bases not matched to a gene; V was cut back by 2 bases and J by 4 bases. The CDR3 sequence: CASSLIQGAIGNQPQHF. CDR3 nucleotide sequence: TGTGCCAGCAGTTTAATACAGGGGGCGATTGGAAATCAGCCCCAGCATTTT.

The rearrangement uses TRBV9 and TRBJ2-2; 9 nucleotides match TRBD2. In germline, CDR1 is SGDLS, CDR2 YYNGEE. With V trimmed by 4 bases and J by 1 base, 5 bases remained unmatched. The CDR3 is made up of 16 amino acids. CDR3 residues: CASSLRLAENTGELFF. The CDR3 bases are TGTGCCAGCAGCCTGAGACTAGCGGAGAACACCGGGGAGCTGTTTTTT.

V gene TRBV6-1 combines with J gene TRBJ1-4; 9 bases agree with TRBD1. The CDR3 covers 14 residues. After removal of 4 bases from V and 14 bases from J, the junction contained 11 bases not matched to a gene. Per germline, CDR1 MNHNS and CDR2 SASEGT. This chain's CDR3 is CASSADWGDRDLFF. The CDR3 DNA reads TGTGCCAGCAGTGCTGATTGGGGGGACAGGGACCTGTTTTTT.

The table lists this clone with a few counts. The CDR3 loop is CASSVSSGSYEQYF. CDR3 bases: TGTGCCAGCAGCGTTTCTAGCGGGTCCTACGAGCAGTACTTC. This chain connects TRBV9 to TRBJ2-5; 8 positions agree with TRBD2. The J call is doubtful: the DNA matches TRBJ2-7 better. In germline, CDR1 is SGDLS, CDR2 YYNGEE. The CDR3 consists of 14 residues.

J is TRBJ2-1 and V is TRBV2; TRBD2 agrees at 11 bases. J gave up 0 bases and V 3 bases, and 1 base lay outside the gene matches. Germline CDR1 and CDR2: SNHLY and FYNNEI. The CDR3 runs to 16 residues. The CDR3 reads CASSDTSGSSYNEQFF. The CDR3 region has the DNA TGTGCCAGCAGTGACACTAGCGGGAGCTCCTACAATGAGCAGTTCTTC. The full variable domain, in which reference TRBV2 and TRBJ2-1 provide the parts outside the CDR3, is EPEVTQTPSHQVTQMGQEVILRCVPISNHLYFYWYRQILGQKVEFLVSFYNNEISEKSEIFDDQFSVERPDGSNFTLKIRSTKLEDSAMYFCASSDTSGSSYNEQFFGPGTRLTVL.

This clone was seen a handful of times. This sequence joins TRBV28 and TRBJ1-6, with D possibly matching TRBD1 (5 bases). Trimming took off 3 bases at V and 4 bases at J, with 25 bases between the two ends. The CDR3 runs 20 residues. Germline CDR1 is MDHEN and CDR2 is SYDVKM. CDR3 region: CASSFGGEGLGGLYNSPLHF. Here the CDR3 DNA reads TGTGCCAGCAGTTTTGGTGGGGAGGGGCTTGGCGGGTTGTATAATTCACCCCTCCACTTT.

The rearrangement links TRBV9 to TRBJ2-1; 9 bases agree with TRBD1. J was trimmed by 9 bases and V by 0 bases; bases with no gene match: 10. Germline V gene lookup returns CDR1 SGDLS and CDR2 YYNGEE. The CDR3 loop spans 16 amino acids. CDR3 coding DNA: TGTGCCAGCAGCGTAGCTCTGGGACAGGGTCTAGGTGAGCAGTTCTTC. Amino acids: CASSVALGQGLGEQFF.

A single count supports this clone. The J gene is TRBJ2-7, the V gene TRBV6-1; 10 nucleotides match TRBD2. Trimming removed 6 bases from V and 3 bases from J; junction bases left unmatched: 5. CDR1 is MNHNS and CDR2 is SASEGT in the germline V gene. The CDR3 runs to 14 residues. CDR3 amino acids: CASSPQRGGYEQYF. CDR3 sequence (DNA): TGTGCCAGCAGCCCTCAGCGGGGGGGCTACGAGCAGTACTTC.

The rearrangement uses TRBV2 and TRBJ1-4; tentatively, D is TRBD1 (5 bases). Germline V gives CDR1 SNHLY, CDR2 FYNNEI. V lost 7 bases to trimming and J lost 0 bases, with 12 bases between them. The length of the CDR3 is 15 residues. This chain's CDR3 is CASNFGGPTNEKLFF. CDR3 in DNA: TGTGCCAGCAACTTCGGGGGTCCAACTAATGAAAAACTGTTTTTT.

The rearrangement links TRBV5-1 to TRBJ2-1; D is unresolved. The CDR3 spans 15 residues. V lost 0 bases and J 5 bases, leaving 12 bases between the germline ends. Germline assignment: CDR1 SGHRS and CDR2 YFSETQ. This CDR3 reads CASSLDQTLHNEQFF. The CDR3 bases are TGCGCCAGCAGCTTGGACCAGACTCTTCACAATGAGCAGTTCTTC.

The chain joins TRBV4-1 to TRBJ1-6; TRBD1 aligns across 8 bases. The junction had 7 bases not matched to a gene; V was cut back by 0 bases and J by 0 bases. The CDR3 contains 19 residues. The germline V gene encodes CDR1 MGHRA and CDR2 YSYEKL. The CDR3 protein is CASSQDSRGLSSYNSPLHF. In nucleotides, the CDR3 is TGCGCCAGCAGCCAAGATTCCAGGGGGCTAAGCTCCTATAATTCACCCCTCCACTTT.

There are a few counts of this clone. The chain joins TRBV7-9 to TRBJ1-4; tentative D call: TRBD1 (6 bases). The germline CDR1 and CDR2 sequences are SEHNR and FQNEAQ (reference sequence). CDR3 size: 14 residues. Deletions cut 5 bases from V and 6 bases from J, with 13 bases between. The CDR3 nucleotides read TGTGCCAGCAGCAAGCAGGGGCTGGATGAAAAACTGTTTTTT. Encoded protein: CASSKQGLDEKLFF. Supplemented by reference TRBV7-9 and TRBJ1-4, the full variable domain reads DTGVSQNPRHKITKRGQNVTFRCDPISEHNRLYWYRQTLGQGPEFLTYFQNEAQLEKSRLLSDRFSAERPKGSFSTLEIQRTEQGDSAMYLCASSKQGLDEKLFFGSGTQLSVL.

V gene TRBV15 combines with J gene TRBJ2-5; 8 bases fit TRBD2. Matching the DNA end better, TRBJ2-7 makes the J call doubtful. The CDR3 has 17 amino acids. Germline-derived CDR1 and CDR2 are LNHNV and YYDKDF (reference sequence). The CDR3 protein is CATSTPRNSRGVYEQYF. The CDR3 coding sequence is TGTGCCACCAGCACACCTCGGAACTCGCGGGGGGTCTACGAGCAGTACTTC.